These T cell receptor beta chains were read from a single sample in a study of T cell changes during pregnancy in multiple sclerosis. The data were produced by immunoSEQ multiplex PCR, yet TCRdb's version contains in-frame clones alone and is incomplete. The sample has 55,000 to 95,000 clones; roughly nine tenths are singletons. This specimen consisted of peripheral blood, obtained in the second trimester of pregnancy. These receptors were taken from a female donor in good health, enrolled as a control in a pregnancy study. The CDR3 runs from the conserved cysteine through the conserved F or W.

V | CDR3
TRBV27 | CASSLYPANYGYTF
TRBV27 | CASQLGAGHEQYF
TRBV2 | CASRAQGWEETQYF
TRBV6-6 | CASSTGQGSTDTQYF
TRBV28 | CASSSYHQGATNEKLFF
TRBV5-1 | CASSLTGTGETQYF
TRBV2 | CASSVGGLGTGELFF
TRBV18 | CASSPPNQGIGNEQFF
TRBV7-9 | CASSLSTATNEKLFF
TRBV19 | CASSIDREQGVNTEAFF
TRBV6-1 | CASSGLVSETQYF
TRBV19 | CASSGGRTNNQPQHF
TRBV4-2 | CASSQGGQGVTWGYTF
TRBV30 | CAWRNGGGGGYTF
TRBV18 | CASSRTGGYEQYF
TRBV4-2 | CASSQGELGNEQFF
TRBV11-2 | CASSPGTGGVTPLHF
TRBV29-1 | CSVEEGGWTGEGYTF
TRBV6-5 | CASNFPGTGGRAFF
TRBV4-3 | CASSQSDGIYSGNTIYF
TRBV28 | CASSLSAGDDEQYF
TRBV7-2 | CASSLAAVPNEKLFF